The rows below give T cell receptor beta chains drawn from one sample of a study of shared clonotypes between healthy human individuals. Some clones are missing from TCRdb's copy, which holds only in-frame ones; the method was immunoSEQ multiplex PCR. The repertoire holds about 610,000 clones, with 97% as singletons. The specimen sequenced was naive CD4+ T cells sorted from blood. The receptors originated from a woman aged 30 to 39 in good health. Each CDR3 is given with its conserved first and last residue. D genes are given only for firm matches. Size values are once, few and many counts, or a class for expanded clones, and some rows have none.

D: .; V: TRBV6-1; J: TRBJ1-2; size: .; DNA: TGTGCCAGCAGAATGGAACTTAACTATGGCTACACCTTC; CDR3: CASRMELNYGYTF
D: TRBD1; V: TRBV6-1; J: TRBJ1-1; size: .; DNA: TGTGCCACCACACCGGGACAGGGAGTTAGCACTGAAGCTTTCTTT; CDR3: CATTPGQGVSTEAFF
D: .; V: TRBV20-1; J: TRBJ2-7; size: .; DNA: TGCAGTGCTAGATCGGGCGAGCAGTACTTC; CDR3: CSARSGEQYF
D: .; V: TRBV28; J: TRBJ1-2; size: .; DNA: TGTGCCAGCAGGGCTACCGGGGCCGACGGCTATGGCTACACCTTC; CDR3: CASRATGADGYGYTF
D: .; V: TRBV5-8; J: TRBJ2-3; size: .; DNA: TGTGCCAGCAGCTTGGATGATATCACAGATACGCAGTATTTT; CDR3: CASSLDDITDTQYF
D: TRBD1; V: TRBV5-4; J: TRBJ1-3; size: .; DNA: TGTGCCAGCAGCTTGGGGGGACAGGGATCAGACACCATATATTTT; CDR3: CASSLGGQGSDTIYF
D: .; V: TRBV18; J: TRBJ2-5; size: .; DNA: TGTGCCAGCTCACCACCCTCCCAGGAGACCCAGTACTTC; CDR3: CASSPPSQETQYF
D: .; V: TRBV5-1; J: TRBJ2-5; size: .; DNA: TGCGCCAGCAGCCCTTTGCCCCAGCAAACGGAGACCCAGTACTTC; CDR3: CASSPLPQQTETQYF
D: .; V: TRBV5-1; J: TRBJ1-5; size: .; DNA: TGCGCCAGCAGCTTGGAGGGGGACAGCAATCAGCCCCAGCATTTT; CDR3: CASSLEGDSNQPQHF
D: .; V: TRBV11-1; J: TRBJ1-4; size: once; DNA: TGTGCCAGCAGCTTAGAAACGAATGAAAAACTGTTTTTT; CDR3: CASSLETNEKLFF
D: TRBD1; V: TRBV7-2; J: TRBJ1-2; size: .; DNA: TGTGCCAGCAGCTTAGTCCGGGGCCAGGGGGATGGCTACACCTTC; CDR3: CASSLVRGQGDGYTF
D: .; V: TRBV5-6; J: TRBJ1-1; size: .; DNA: TGTGCCAGCAGCATAGAAAGATACATGAACACTGAAGCTTTCTTT; CDR3: CASSIERYMNTEAFF
D: .; V: TRBV30; J: TRBJ1-2; size: once; DNA: TGTGCCTGGGCCGGAACCTCCCTGTTAGGCTACACCTTC; CDR3: CAWAGTSLLGYTF
D: .; V: TRBV7-8; J: TRBJ1-1; size: .; DNA: TGTGCCAGCAGCTTAGCACAGAACACTGAAGCTTTCTTT; CDR3: CASSLAQNTEAFF
D: .; V: TRBV5-8; J: TRBJ2-1; size: .; DNA: TGTGCCAGCAGCTTGGAGCCGGCAAGGGGGGTGAATGAGCAGTTCTTC; CDR3: CASSLEPARGVNEQFF
D: .; V: TRBV28; J: TRBJ2-1; size: .; DNA: TGTGCCAGCAGTTTGAGACAGGGCCGGGGGGAGCAGTTCTTC; CDR3: CASSLRQGRGEQFF
D: TRBD2; V: TRBV28; J: TRBJ2-3; size: once; DNA: TGTGCCAGCAGTTGGAGTAGCGGGAGATCAGATACGCAGTATTTT; CDR3: CASSWSSGRSDTQYF
D: TRBD2; V: TRBV29-1; J: TRBJ2-3; size: once; DNA: TGCAGTGGCGGGACTAGCGGGTTGGATACGCAGTATTTT; CDR3: CSGGTSGLDTQYF
D: .; V: TRBV23-1; J: TRBJ2-1; size: .; DNA: TGCGCCAGCAGTTCATTCAGCCCCAGGAAGCAGTTCTTC; CDR3: CASSSFSPRKQFF
D: .; V: TRBV7-9; J: TRBJ1-5; size: few; DNA: TGTGCCAGCAGCTTAGCGCTAGGGGAGCCCCAGCATTTT; CDR3: CASSLALGEPQHF
D: .; V: TRBV5-1; J: TRBJ2-5; size: .; DNA: TGCGCCAGCAGCTCAATGGGGGCCTGGCAAGAGACCCAGTACTTC; CDR3: CASSSMGAWQETQYF
D: TRBD2; V: TRBV5-1; J: TRBJ2-3; size: .; DNA: TGCGCCAGCAGCGGAAGCGGGGACACAGATACGCAGTATTTT; CDR3: CASSGSGDTDTQYF
D: TRBD1; V: TRBV5-1; J: TRBJ2-7; size: once; DNA: TGCGCCAGCAGCGTCCGGGACAGGGGTATCGAGCAGTACTTC; CDR3: CASSVRDRGIEQYF
D: .; V: TRBV28; J: TRBJ2-7; size: .; DNA: TGTGCCAGCAGTTCCGCAGGTTTCGAGCAGTACTTC; CDR3: CASSSAGFEQYF
D: TRBD1; V: TRBV5-1; J: TRBJ1-4; size: .; DNA: TGCGCCAGCAGCCCGGAGGGGACAGGCAATGAAAAACTGTTTTTT; CDR3: CASSPEGTGNEKLFF
D: .; V: TRBV6-1; J: TRBJ1-1; size: .; DNA: TGTGCCAGCACCCAGGGGTGGACCACTGAAGCTTTCTTT; CDR3: CASTQGWTTEAFF
D: .; V: TRBV28; J: TRBJ2-4; size: .; DNA: TGTGCCAGCAGGAGGCCGGGGGGCCAGGCCAAAAACATTCAGTACTTC; CDR3: CASRRPGGQAKNIQYF